This TCR beta chain was observed in a study of glioma-infiltrating T cells. General study results and limits: Very few CDR3 sequences were shared between tissue and blood. Tissue-blood divergence was below expectation in non-neoplastic patients, above in gliomas.

The length of the CDR3 is 16 residues. Looked up from germline, CDR1 is MNHEY and CDR2 is SVGEGT. In regard to this clonotype: What it recognizes is unknown. Lacking the conserved final phenylalanine or tryptophan, this CDR3 likely reflects a read error.

The iRepertoire nested amplicon-rescue multiplex PCR amplified TCR alpha and beta CDR3s from RNA. TCRdb reanalysed the multiplex PCR reads using MiXCR and keeps one entry per CDR3 protein. In the table there are approximately 120,000 distinct CDR3 sequences, 25% to 30% of which are singletons. The clonotype was recovered from a human donor with low-grade glioma or glioblastoma, undergoing nonglioma brain surgery, or in good health (not recorded which). This chain uses TRBV6-2 or TRBV6-3 with TRBJ1-1, with unresolved D. The sequencing sample was made of glioma tissue, nonneoplastic brain tissue, or PBMCs (not recorded which). Here the CDR3 reads CASSLRRMSMNAEAFS. CDR3 coding DNA: TGTGCCAGCAGTTTAAGGCGCATGTCTATGAACGCTGAAGCTTTCTCT.